This TCR beta chain was identified during a study of tumour-infiltrating T cells in Burkitt lymphoma. CDR3 length equals 14 residues. Germline V gene sequence: CDR1 LNHDA, CDR2 SQIVND (reference sequence). The V end was cut by 3 bases, the J end by 6 bases, with 15 bases between. TCRdb's table, derived via immunoSEQ multiplex PCR, lists solely in-frame clones and lacks some. The top ten clones hold approximately 2.2% of a sample with under 900 clones, around 95% of them seen once. The chain joins TRBV19 to TRBJ2-7; tentatively, D is TRBD1 (6 bases). This sequence was found in a human donor with Burkitt lymphoma. Input material: tumor tissue. The CDR3 nucleotides are TGTGCCAGTAGTATCGGCAGGGGATCTTCCGAGCAGTACTTC. It yields the protein CASSIGRGSSEQYF.